This T cell receptor (beta chain) derives from a study of blood T cells in healthy people across ages. It was with a sample-barcoded 5' primer and a J-beta primer mix that a second PCR of roughly 7 to 12 cycles was run. Each sample provided no less than 3 million CDR3-containing paired-end reads. Using its own MiXCR run on the 5' RACE reads, TCRdb lists one record per CDR3 protein. The table has approximately 800,000 distinct CDR3 sequences, 35% to 40% seen once. Each sample gave at least 6 million isolated PBMCs. This clonotype was observed a handful of times. Trimming cost V 6 bases and J 4 bases; bases outside gene matches: 14. The CDR3 covers 17 residues.

The specimen was blood. The chain carries TRBV12-3 or TRBV12-4 and TRBJ2-1, with 8 bases fitting TRBD2. The receptor was derived from a young man in good health. The CDR3 nucleotides read TGTGCCAGCAGCGTCACACGAGCGGGGGAGACTTACAATGAGCAGTTCTTC. It is translated as CASSVTRAGETYNEQFF.